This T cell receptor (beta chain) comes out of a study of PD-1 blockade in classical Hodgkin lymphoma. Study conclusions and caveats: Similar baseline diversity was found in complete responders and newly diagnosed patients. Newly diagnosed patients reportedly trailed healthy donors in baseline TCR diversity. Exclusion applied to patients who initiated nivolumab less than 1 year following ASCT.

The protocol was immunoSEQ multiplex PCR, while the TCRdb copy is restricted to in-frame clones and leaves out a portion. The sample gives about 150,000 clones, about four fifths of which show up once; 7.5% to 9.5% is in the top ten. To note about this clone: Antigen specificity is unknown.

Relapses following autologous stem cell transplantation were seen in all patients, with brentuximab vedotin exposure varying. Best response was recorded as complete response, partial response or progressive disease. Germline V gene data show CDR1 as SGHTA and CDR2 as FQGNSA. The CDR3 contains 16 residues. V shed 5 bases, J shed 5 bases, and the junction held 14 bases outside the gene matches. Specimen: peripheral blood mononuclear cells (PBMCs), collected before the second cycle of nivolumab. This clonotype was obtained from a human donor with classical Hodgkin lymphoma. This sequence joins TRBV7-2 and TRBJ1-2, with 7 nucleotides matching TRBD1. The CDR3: CASSQDRGQNWYGYTF. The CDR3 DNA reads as TGTGCCAGCAGCCAAGATAGGGGACAGAATTGGTATGGCTACACCTTC.